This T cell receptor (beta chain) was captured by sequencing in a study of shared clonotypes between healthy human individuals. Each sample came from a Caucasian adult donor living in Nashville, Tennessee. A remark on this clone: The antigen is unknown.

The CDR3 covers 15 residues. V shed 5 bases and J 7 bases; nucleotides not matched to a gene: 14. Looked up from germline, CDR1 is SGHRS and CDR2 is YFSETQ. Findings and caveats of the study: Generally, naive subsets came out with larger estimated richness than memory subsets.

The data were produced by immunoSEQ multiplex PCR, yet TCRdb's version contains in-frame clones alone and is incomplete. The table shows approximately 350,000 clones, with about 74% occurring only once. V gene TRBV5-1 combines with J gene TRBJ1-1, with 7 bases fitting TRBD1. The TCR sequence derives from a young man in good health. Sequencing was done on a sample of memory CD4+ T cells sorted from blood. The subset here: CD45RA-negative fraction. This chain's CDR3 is CASRSSGTEIYEAFF. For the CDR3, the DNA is TGCGCCAGCAGGTCGTCCGGGACAGAGATTTATGAAGCTTTCTTT.